These 30 T cell receptor beta chains share one sample of origin, sequenced in a study of graft-versus-host responses after intestinal transplantation. Clones were sequenced by immunoSEQ multiplex PCR, and TCRdb holds only the in-frame ones, with some missing. The table records some 40,000 clones, 75% to 95% of them present only once. The sample here was PBMCs, taken 524 days after transplant. The receptors come from a human patient who received an intestinal transplant, so some T cells may come from the graft donor.

The chain employs TRBV7-8 and TRBJ1-1; 8 nucleotides line up with TRBD1. The V gene's germline CDR1 is SGHVS and CDR2 FQNEAQ. V was clipped by 1 base and J by 2 bases; unmatched bases: 18. The CDR3 length is 20 residues. CDR3 DNA: TGTGCCAGCAGCTTAGACCCAAATCTGGACAGGGTCGACCTAAACACTGAAGCTTTCTTT. Translated: CASSLDPNLDRVDLNTEAFF.

The gene calls are TRBV5-5 and TRBJ1-3; 7 bases are shared with TRBD1. The V and J ends lost 4 bases and 0 bases, in that order; junction bases with no gene match: 10. Germline V gene data show CDR1 as SGHKS and CDR2 as YYEKEE (reference sequence). The CDR3 spans 17 residues. The chain's CDR3 is CASSVGTGASSGNTIYF. The CDR3 DNA follows: TGTGCCAGCAGCGTCGGCACAGGGGCTTCCTCTGGAAACACCATATATTTT.

The chain couples TRBV9 to TRBJ2-3; 8 bases are a match to TRBD2. V gave up 0 bases and J gave up 2 bases; unmatched junction bases: 8. This CDR3 contains 17 residues. Germline assignment: CDR1 SGDLS and CDR2 YYNGEE. The CDR3 here is CASSVEASGHLTDTQYF. The DNA for the CDR3 is TGTGCCAGCAGCGTAGAGGCTAGCGGGCATCTCACAGATACGCAGTATTTT.

This clone was observed once. This chain joins TRBV28 and TRBJ2-3, with D possibly TRBD2 on 5 matching bases. The CDR3 length is 13 residues. CDR1 and CDR2 (germline): MDHEN, SYDVKM. V gave up 8 bases and J gave up 2 bases, with 11 bases separating them. CDR3 in DNA: TGTGCCAGCTTGAAGCGGAACACAGATACGCAGTATTTT. Encoded protein: CASLKRNTDTQYF.

The chain uses TRBV4-1 and TRBJ2-7; no reliable D call. This CDR3 spans 15 amino acids. CDR1 and CDR2 (germline): MGHRA, YSYEKL. V was shortened by 1 base and J by 0 bases, with 10 bases between the two germline ends. CDR3 sequence: CASSQVFIPSYEQYF. The DNA of the CDR3 is TGCGCCAGCAGCCAAGTCTTCATCCCCTCCTACGAGCAGTACTTC.

The chain has TRBV5-1 and TRBJ2-6, with D possibly being TRBD2 (6 bases). From germline, CDR1 is SGHRS and CDR2 YFSETQ. This CDR3 spans 17 amino acids. Trimming took 0 bases from V and 0 from J, leaving 10 bases between them. This chain's CDR3 is CASSLVAGSSGANVLTF. CDR3 coding DNA: TGCGCCAGCAGCTTGGTTGCCGGGAGCTCTGGGGCCAACGTCCTGACTTTC.

CDR3 in amino acids: CAISVTLTETQYF. For the CDR3, the DNA is TGTGCCATCAGTGTTACACTAACGGAGACCCAGTACTTC. V usage is TRBV10-3 and J usage is TRBJ2-5, with D hard to call. The CDR3 length is 13 residues. With 4 bases removed from V and 5 bases from J, the gap between germline ends came to 11 bases. CDR1 is ENHRY and CDR2 is SYGVKD in the germline V gene.

This chain joins TRBV19 and TRBJ1-2, with TRBD1 identical over 7 bases. The CDR3 is 19 residues long. Trimming at V came to 4 bases and at J to 8 bases, leaving 25 bases not matched to a gene. From germline, CDR1 is LNHDA and CDR2 SQIVND (reference sequence). Here the CDR3 reads CASSTSTGGQRLTFKGYTF. DNA of the CDR3: TGTGCCAGTAGTACCTCCACCGGGGGACAGCGCCTAACCTTTAAAGGCTACACCTTC.

This chain joins TRBV4-2 and TRBJ2-1; D gene uncertain. CDR3 length equals 15 residues. V was clipped by 0 bases and J by 0 bases, with 6 bases between them. CDR1 is LGHNA and CDR2 is YNFKEQ in the germline V gene. CDR3 protein: CASSQEGFSYNEQFF. CDR3 sequence (DNA): TGTGCCAGCAGCCAAGAGGGATTCTCCTACAATGAGCAGTTCTTC.

The chain is built from TRBV6-5 and TRBJ1-2, with D uncertain. V lost 0 bases and J lost 2, with 10 bases in between. Germline loops: CDR1 MNHEY, CDR2 SVGAGI. This CDR3 has 15 residues. The CDR3 protein is CASSYSRGGNYGYTF. DNA of the CDR3: TGTGCCAGCAGTTACTCACGGGGAGGGAACTATGGCTACACCTTC.

The CDR3: CASSASLAGRADTQYF. The CDR3 DNA is TGTGCCAGCAGTGCCTCACTAGCGGGAAGGGCAGATACGCAGTATTTT. The V and J genes are TRBV25-1 and TRBJ2-3; 10 positions match TRBD2. The CDR3 covers 16 residues. CDR1 and CDR2 (germline): MGHDK, SYGVNS. Losses at the gene ends were 4 bases for V and 4 bases for J; bases not matched to a gene: 8. Supplemented by reference TRBV25-1 and TRBJ2-3, the full variable domain reads EADIYQTPRYLVIGTGKKITLECSQTMGHDKMYWYQQDPGMELHLIHYSYGVNSTEKGDLSSESTVSRIRTEHFPLTLESARPSHTSQYLCASSASLAGRADTQYFGPGTRLTVL.

The chain links TRBV10-3 to TRBJ2-7, with TRBD1 matching over 9 bases. Germline lookup yields CDR1 ENHRY and CDR2 SYGVKD. The CDR3 totals 13 residues. V shed 9 bases and J 6 bases; nucleotides not matched to a gene: 9. The CDR3 here is CAMGWTGEGEQYF. In DNA form, the CDR3 reads TGTGCCATGGGATGGACAGGGGAAGGCGAGCAGTACTTC.

V is TRBV11-3 and J is TRBJ2-3, with TRBD2 matching over 14 bases. Germline lookup yields CDR1 SGHNT and CDR2 YENEEA. J was trimmed by 4 bases and V by 4 bases; bases with no gene match: 4. The CDR3 loop spans 16 amino acids. DNA for the CDR3: TGTGCCAGCAGCTCGGGACTAGCGGGAGCGTCAGATACGCAGTATTTT. Protein product: CASSSGLAGASDTQYF.

This clone was counted only a few times. The genes are TRBV7-2 and TRBJ2-3; 8 bases match TRBD1. The J segment lost 0 bases and the V segment lost 2 bases, leaving 1 base of the junction unmatched. The CDR3 extends over 15 amino acids. Per germline, CDR1 SGHTA and CDR2 FQGNSA. CDR3 region: CASSLQGASTDTQYF. In DNA, the CDR3 is TGTGCCAGCAGCTTACAGGGGGCTAGCACAGATACGCAGTATTTT.

V gene TRBV5-6 combines with J gene TRBJ1-4; 8 nucleotides line up with TRBD1. Trimming took 8 bases from V and 8 from J; bases not matched to a gene: 8. The CDR3 loop spans 13 amino acids. The germline gives CDR1 SGHDT, CDR2 YYEEEE. The CDR3 DNA reads TGTGCCAGTTCGATTCAGGGGGCCGAAAAACTGTTTTTT. Amino acids: CASSIQGAEKLFF.

V is TRBV28 and J is TRBJ1-2; D call uncertain. Germline assignment: CDR1 MDHEN and CDR2 SYDVKM. Trimming removed 2 bases at V and 9 bases at J, with 7 bases between. This CDR3 contains 11 residues. The CDR3 loop reads CASSLAQSYTF. The CDR3 region has the DNA TGTGCCAGCAGTTTAGCTCAAAGCTACACCTTC.

This clone has just one count. The gene calls are TRBV28 and TRBJ2-7, with D possibly being TRBD2 (5 bases). Germline V gene data show CDR1 as MDHEN and CDR2 as SYDVKM. Trimming cost V 1 base and J 2 bases, with 9 bases left between them. This CDR3 comprises 14 residues. CDR3 region: CASSLFRGTYEQYF. DNA for the CDR3: TGTGCCAGCAGTTTATTTCGGGGTACCTACGAGCAGTACTTC.

The chain couples TRBV7-3 to TRBJ1-1; D perhaps matches TRBD1 (5 bases). Germline V CDR1 and CDR2: SGHTA, FQGTGA. Trimming pared 5 bases from V and 10 bases from J, leaving 17 bases between. This CDR3 is built from 13 residues. The CDR3 protein is CASSPGDGDPAFF. The DNA for the CDR3 is TGTGCCAGCAGCCCAGGAGATGGGGACCCAGCTTTCTTT.

CDR3 coding DNA: TGCGCCAGCAGTGACGTTAGGCGGGGTCAGCCCCAGCATTTT. It translates to CASSDVRRGQPQHF. The J gene is TRBJ1-5, the V gene TRBV10-2; D remains unclear. Germline V gives CDR1 WSHSY, CDR2 SAAADI. With 3 bases removed from V and 6 bases from J, the gap between germline ends came to 12 bases. The CDR3 has 14 residues.

The chain combines TRBV11-2 with TRBJ2-5; D not resolved. The V and J ends lost 2 bases and 3 bases respectively, with 7 bases between them. The CDR3 is 13 amino acids. In germline, CDR1 is SGHAT, CDR2 FQNNGV. In DNA form, the CDR3 reads TGTGCCAGCAGCTTATTCACTAAAGAGACCCAGTACTTC. Its translation is CASSLFTKETQYF.

The V call is TRBV7-6, the J call TRBJ2-1; TRBD2 matches at 10 bases. The CDR3 has 16 residues. CDR1 SGHVS and CDR2 FNYEAQ come from the germline V gene. V lost 1 base and J lost 4; bases outside the gene matches: 4. The CDR3, as DNA: TGTGCCAGCAGCTTAGAAGCGGGAGGGGTTTACAATGAGCAGTTCTTC. Its protein is CASSLEAGGVYNEQFF.

The chain employs TRBV4-1 and TRBJ2-7; 10 bases align to TRBD2. CDR1 and CDR2 from the germline V gene are MGHRA and YSYEKL. The CDR3 runs to 16 residues. V was pared by 5 bases and J by 4 bases, with 11 bases of the junction left unmatched. This CDR3 reads CASSSDHLAGVYEQYF. The DNA for the CDR3 is TGCGCCAGCAGCTCAGACCACCTAGCGGGAGTGTACGAGCAGTACTTC.

The chain employs TRBV5-8 and TRBJ1-1; TRBD1 might be the D (6 bases). Trimming left V 6 bases short and J 6 bases short, with 15 bases between. CDR3 length equals 13 residues. CDR1 is SGHTS and CDR2 is YDEGEE in the germline V gene. In nucleotides, the CDR3 is TGTGCCAGCAATGGTATCAGGGGCGCTGAAGCTTTCTTT. It specifies CASNGIRGAEAFF. The variable domain in full, completed from reference TRBV5-8 and TRBJ1-1, reads EAGVTQSPTHLIKTRGQQATLRCSPISGHTSVYWYQQALGLGLQFLLWYDEGEERNRGNFPPRFSGRQFPNYSSELNVNALELEDSALYLCASNGIRGAEAFFGQGTRLTVV.

The chain uses TRBV27 and TRBJ2-7; 10 bases align to TRBD1. Trimming took 4 bases from V and 4 from J; bases not matched to a gene: 19. The V gene's germline CDR1 is MNHEY and CDR2 SMNVEV (reference sequence). The CDR3 sequence is 19 residues long. The DNA of the CDR3 is TGTGCCAGCAGTTCCCAGAGTCCATGGGGGGGGACAGGGGAATACGAGCAGTACTTC. This sequence encodes CASSSQSPWGGTGEYEQYF.

J is TRBJ2-7 and V is TRBV19; TRBD1 matches 7 bases. V gave up 0 bases and J gave up 3 bases; unmatched junction bases: 2. Germline V gives CDR1 LNHDA, CDR2 SQIVND (reference sequence). This CDR3 region has 14 residues. Here the CDR3 DNA reads TGTGCCAGTAGTATAGATGGGACAGTCTACGAGCAGTACTTC. Amino acids: CASSIDGTVYEQYF.

The CDR3 protein is CASSFTSGRTDEQFF. The CDR3 nucleotides are TGTGCCAGCAGTTTCACTAGCGGGAGGACCGATGAGCAGTTCTTC. The chain links TRBV6-6 to TRBJ2-1; 12 bases map to TRBD2. There are 15 residues in the CDR3. Germline lookup yields CDR1 MNHNY and CDR2 SVGAGI (reference sequence). Trimming removed 4 bases from V and 8 bases from J; junction bases left unmatched: 6.

This chain uses TRBV25-1 with TRBJ2-1; D remains unclear. Deletions cut 0 bases from V and 7 bases from J, with 10 bases between. Germline CDR1 is MGHDK and CDR2 is SYGVNS. The CDR3 extends over 14 amino acids. CDR3 protein: CASSEYEWANEQFF. The CDR3, as DNA: TGTGCCAGCAGTGAATATGAATGGGCTAATGAGCAGTTCTTC.

V and J are TRBV27 and TRBJ2-7; 7 nucleotides agree with TRBD2. V trimming: 9 bases; J trimming: 2 bases; junction bases outside the gene matches: 10. The CDR3 runs 14 residues. Germline CDR1 and CDR2: MNHEY and SMNVEV (reference sequence). The DNA of the CDR3 is TGTGCCAGTAGAAAACTAGCGACTACCTACGAGCAGTACTTC. It translates to CASRKLATTYEQYF.

This rearrangement joins TRBV5-1 to TRBJ2-3, with D possibly TRBD1 on 5 matching bases. Germline V gene sequence: CDR1 SGHRS, CDR2 YFSETQ. Trimming left V 0 bases short and J 4 bases short, with 12 bases between. This CDR3 has 15 amino acids. CDR3 in DNA: TGCGCCAGCAGCTTGGTGGTAGGGGCGGCAGATACGCAGTATTTT. Translation gives CASSLVVGAADTQYF.

The chain combines TRBV4-3 with TRBJ2-5, with D possibly matching TRBD1 (5 bases). Germline V lookup: CDR1 LGHNA, CDR2 YSLEER. The V end lost 1 base, the J end lost 5 bases, and 14 bases lay between the germline ends. This CDR3 has 15 residues. DNA of the CDR3: TGCGCCAGCAGCCAAGGTCATCAGGGAAGGGAGACCCAGTACTTC. Protein product: CASSQGHQGRETQYF.